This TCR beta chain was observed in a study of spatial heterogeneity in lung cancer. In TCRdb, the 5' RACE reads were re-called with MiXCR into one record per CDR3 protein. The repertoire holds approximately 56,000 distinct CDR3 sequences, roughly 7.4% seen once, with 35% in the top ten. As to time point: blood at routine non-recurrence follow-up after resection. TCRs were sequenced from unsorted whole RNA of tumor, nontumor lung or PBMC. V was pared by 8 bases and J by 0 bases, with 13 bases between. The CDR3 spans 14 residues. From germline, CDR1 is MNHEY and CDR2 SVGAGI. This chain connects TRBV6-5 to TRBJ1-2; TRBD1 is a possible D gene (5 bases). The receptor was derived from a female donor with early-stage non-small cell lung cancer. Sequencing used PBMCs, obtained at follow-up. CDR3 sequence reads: CASGRTPANYGYTF. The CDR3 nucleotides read TGTGCCAGCGGCCGGACACCAGCTAACTATGGCTACACCTTC.